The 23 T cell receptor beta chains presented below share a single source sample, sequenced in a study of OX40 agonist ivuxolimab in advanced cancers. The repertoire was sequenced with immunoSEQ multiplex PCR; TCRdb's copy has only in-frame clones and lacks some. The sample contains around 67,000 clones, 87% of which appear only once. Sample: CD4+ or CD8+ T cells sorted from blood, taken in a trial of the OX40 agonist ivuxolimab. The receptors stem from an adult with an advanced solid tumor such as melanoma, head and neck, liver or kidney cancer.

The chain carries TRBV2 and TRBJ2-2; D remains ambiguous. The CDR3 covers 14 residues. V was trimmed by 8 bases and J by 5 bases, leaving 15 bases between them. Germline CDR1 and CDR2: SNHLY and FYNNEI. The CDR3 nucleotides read TGTGCCAGCCACACAACGATACTGACCGGGGAGCTGTTTTTT. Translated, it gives CASHTTILTGELFF. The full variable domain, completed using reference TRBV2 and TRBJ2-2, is EPEVTQTPSHQVTQMGQEVILRCVPISNHLYFYWYRQILGQKVEFLVSFYNNEISEKSEIFDDQFSVERPDGSNFTLKIRSTKLEDSAMYFCASHTTILTGELFFGEGSRLTVL.

The CDR3 coding sequence is TGTGCCAGTAGTCTGCCGGGAGGGCCGGCCAATGAGCAGTTCTTC. Amino acid sequence: CASSLPGGPANEQFF. J is TRBJ2-1 and V is TRBV19; 8 bases align to TRBD2. CDR1 LNHDA and CDR2 SQIVND come from the germline V gene (reference sequence). V shed 5 bases, J shed 6 bases, and the junction held 9 bases outside the gene matches. The CDR3 has 15 residues.

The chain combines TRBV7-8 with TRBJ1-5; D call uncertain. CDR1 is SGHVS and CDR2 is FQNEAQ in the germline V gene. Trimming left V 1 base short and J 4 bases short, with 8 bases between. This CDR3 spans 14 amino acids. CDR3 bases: TGTGCCAGCAGCTTAGGGCAGCGAAATCAGCCCCAGCATTTT. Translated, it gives CASSLGQRNQPQHF.

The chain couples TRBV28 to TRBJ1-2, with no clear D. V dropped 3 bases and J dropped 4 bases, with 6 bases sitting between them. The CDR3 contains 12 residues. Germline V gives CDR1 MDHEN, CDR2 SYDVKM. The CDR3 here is CASSLGSYGYTF. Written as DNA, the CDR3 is TGTGCCAGCAGTTTGGGGAGCTATGGCTACACCTTC.

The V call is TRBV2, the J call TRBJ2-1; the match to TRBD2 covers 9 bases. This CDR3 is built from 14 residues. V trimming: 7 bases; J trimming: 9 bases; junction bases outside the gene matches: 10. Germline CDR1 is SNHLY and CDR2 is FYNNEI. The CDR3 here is CASKGGLAGSEQFF. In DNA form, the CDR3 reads TGTGCCAGCAAAGGGGGGCTAGCGGGGTCTGAGCAGTTCTTC.

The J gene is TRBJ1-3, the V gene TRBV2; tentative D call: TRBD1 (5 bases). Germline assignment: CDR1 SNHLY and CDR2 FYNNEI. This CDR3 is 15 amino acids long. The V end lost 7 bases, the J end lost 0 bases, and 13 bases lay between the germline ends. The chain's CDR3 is CASTGIRVSGNTIYF. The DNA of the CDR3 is TGTGCCAGCACCGGAATCAGGGTCTCTGGAAACACCATATATTTT.

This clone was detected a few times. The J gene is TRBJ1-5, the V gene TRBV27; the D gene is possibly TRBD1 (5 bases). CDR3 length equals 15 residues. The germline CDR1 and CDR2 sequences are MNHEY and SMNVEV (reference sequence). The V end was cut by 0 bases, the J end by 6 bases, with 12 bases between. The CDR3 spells CASSLSWGLGQPQHF. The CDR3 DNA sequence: TGTGCCAGCAGTTTATCGTGGGGGTTAGGTCAGCCCCAGCATTTT.

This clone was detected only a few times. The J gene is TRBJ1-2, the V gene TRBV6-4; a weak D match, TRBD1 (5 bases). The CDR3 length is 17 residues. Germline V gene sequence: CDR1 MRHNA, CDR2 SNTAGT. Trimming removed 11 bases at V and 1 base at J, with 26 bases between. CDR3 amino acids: CARPKAGSPLFNYGYTF. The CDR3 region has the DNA TGTGCCCGCCCTAAAGCAGGGAGCCCACTCTTTAACTATGGCTACACCTTC.

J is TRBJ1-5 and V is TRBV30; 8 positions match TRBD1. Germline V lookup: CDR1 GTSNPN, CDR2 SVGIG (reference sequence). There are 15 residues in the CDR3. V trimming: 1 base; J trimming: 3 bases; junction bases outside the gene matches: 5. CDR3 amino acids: CAWSAAQGANQPQHF. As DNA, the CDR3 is TGTGCCTGGAGTGCCGCCCAGGGGGCCAATCAGCCCCAGCATTTT.

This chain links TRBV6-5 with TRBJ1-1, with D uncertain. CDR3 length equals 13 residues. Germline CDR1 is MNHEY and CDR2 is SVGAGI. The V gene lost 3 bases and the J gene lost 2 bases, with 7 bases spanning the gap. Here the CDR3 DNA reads TGTGCCAGCAGTTATGGCAGAAACACTGAAGCTTTCTTT. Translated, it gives CASSYGRNTEAFF.

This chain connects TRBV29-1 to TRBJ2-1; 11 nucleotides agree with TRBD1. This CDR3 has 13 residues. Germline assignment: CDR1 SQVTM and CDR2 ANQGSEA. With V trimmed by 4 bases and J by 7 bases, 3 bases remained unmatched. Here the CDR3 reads CSVGGQGANEQFF. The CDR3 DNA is TGCAGCGTTGGTGGACAGGGGGCAAATGAGCAGTTCTTC.

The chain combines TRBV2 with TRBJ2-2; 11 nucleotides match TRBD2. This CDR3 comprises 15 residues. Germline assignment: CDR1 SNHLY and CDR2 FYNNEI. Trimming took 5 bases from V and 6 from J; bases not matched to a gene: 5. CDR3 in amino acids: CASSLAGGPAGELFF. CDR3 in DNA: TGTGCCAGCAGTCTAGCGGGGGGACCCGCCGGGGAGCTGTTTTTT.

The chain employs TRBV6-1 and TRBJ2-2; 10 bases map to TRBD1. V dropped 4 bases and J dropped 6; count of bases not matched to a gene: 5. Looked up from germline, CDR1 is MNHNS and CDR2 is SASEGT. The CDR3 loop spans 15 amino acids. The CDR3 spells CASSGGTGVAGELFF. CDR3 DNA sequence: TGTGCCAGCAGTGGCGGGACAGGGGTAGCCGGGGAGCTGTTTTTT.

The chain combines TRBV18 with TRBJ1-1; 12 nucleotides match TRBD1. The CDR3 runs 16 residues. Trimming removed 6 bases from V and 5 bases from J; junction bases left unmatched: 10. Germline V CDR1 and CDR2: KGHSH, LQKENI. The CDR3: CASSAGTGGEGTEAFF. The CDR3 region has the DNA TGTGCCAGCTCGGCCGGGACAGGGGGCGAGGGAACTGAAGCTTTCTTT.

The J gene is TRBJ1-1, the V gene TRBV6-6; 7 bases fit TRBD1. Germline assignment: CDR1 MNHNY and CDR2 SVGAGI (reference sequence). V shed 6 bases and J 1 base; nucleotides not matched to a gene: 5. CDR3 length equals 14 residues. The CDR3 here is CASRLQGRNTEAFF. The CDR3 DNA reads TGTGCCAGCAGGCTACAGGGGCGGAACACTGAAGCTTTCTTT.

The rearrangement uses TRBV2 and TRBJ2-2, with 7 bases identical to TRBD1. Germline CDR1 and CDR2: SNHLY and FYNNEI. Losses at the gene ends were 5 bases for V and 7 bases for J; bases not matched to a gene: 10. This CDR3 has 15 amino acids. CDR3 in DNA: TGTGCCAGCAGTCCGAACAGGGGATTGAGCGGGGAGCTGTTTTTT. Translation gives CASSPNRGLSGELFF.

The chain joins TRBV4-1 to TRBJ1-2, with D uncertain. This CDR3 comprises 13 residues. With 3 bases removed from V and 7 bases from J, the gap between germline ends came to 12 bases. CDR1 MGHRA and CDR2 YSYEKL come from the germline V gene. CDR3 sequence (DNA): TGCGCCAGCAGCCAGGACCAGGCTGGTGGCTACACCTTC. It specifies CASSQDQAGGYTF.

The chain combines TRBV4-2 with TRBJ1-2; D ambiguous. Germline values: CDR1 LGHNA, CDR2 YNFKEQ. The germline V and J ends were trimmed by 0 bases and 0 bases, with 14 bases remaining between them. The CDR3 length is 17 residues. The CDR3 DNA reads TGTGCCAGCAGCCAAGATGTCCGGGGAGAGCCTAACTATGGCTACACCTTC. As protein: CASSQDVRGEPNYGYTF.

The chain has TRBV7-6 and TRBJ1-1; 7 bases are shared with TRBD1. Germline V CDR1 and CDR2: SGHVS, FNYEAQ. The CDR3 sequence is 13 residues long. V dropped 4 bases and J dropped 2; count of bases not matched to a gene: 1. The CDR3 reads CASSWDRNTEAFF. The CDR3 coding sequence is TGTGCCAGCAGCTGGGACAGAAACACTGAAGCTTTCTTT.

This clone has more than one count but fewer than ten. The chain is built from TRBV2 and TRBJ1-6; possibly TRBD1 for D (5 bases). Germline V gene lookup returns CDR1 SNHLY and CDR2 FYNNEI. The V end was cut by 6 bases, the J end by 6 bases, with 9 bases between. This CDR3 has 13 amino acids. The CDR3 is CASRRDGNSPLHF. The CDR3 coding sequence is TGTGCCAGCAGGAGGGACGGTAATTCACCCCTCCACTTT.

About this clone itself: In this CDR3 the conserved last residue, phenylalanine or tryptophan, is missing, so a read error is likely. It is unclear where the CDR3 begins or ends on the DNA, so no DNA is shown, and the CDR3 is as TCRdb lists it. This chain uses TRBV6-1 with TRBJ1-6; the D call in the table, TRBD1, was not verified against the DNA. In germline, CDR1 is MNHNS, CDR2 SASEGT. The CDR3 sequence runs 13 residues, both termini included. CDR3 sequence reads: CASSPMKARDRAI.

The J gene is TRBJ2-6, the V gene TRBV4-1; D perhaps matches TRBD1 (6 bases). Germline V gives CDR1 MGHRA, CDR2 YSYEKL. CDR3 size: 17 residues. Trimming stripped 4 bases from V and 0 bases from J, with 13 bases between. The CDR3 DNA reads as TGCGCCAGCAGCCTTGGACAGCCTAACTCTGGGGCCAACGTCCTGACTTTC. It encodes CASSLGQPNSGANVLTF.

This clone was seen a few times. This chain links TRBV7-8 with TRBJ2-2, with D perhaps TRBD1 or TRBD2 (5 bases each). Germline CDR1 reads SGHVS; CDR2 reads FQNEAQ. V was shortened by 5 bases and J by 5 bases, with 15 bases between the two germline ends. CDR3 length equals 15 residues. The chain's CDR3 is CASSDTGTRTGELFF. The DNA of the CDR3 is TGTGCCAGCAGCGATACCGGGACCAGGACCGGGGAGCTGTTTTTT.